Below, 22 T cell receptor beta chains from the same sample are listed, as sequenced in a study of blood T cell repertoires in COVID-19. Data came from immunoSEQ multiplex PCR; TCRdb stores just in-frame clones and leaves some out. This table holds under 250,000 clones, roughly nine tenths found once. Source material: PBMCs or T cells enriched from blood (not recorded which). All receptors come from a woman aged 18 to 35 in a cohort exposed to, infected with or recovered from COVID-19 (not recorded which).

The V call is TRBV6-4, the J call TRBJ2-3; 11 bases agree with TRBD2. CDR1 and CDR2 from the germline V gene are MRHNA and SNTAGT. The trim removed 2 bases at V and 4 bases at J, leaving 2 bases unmatched. The CDR3 is 15 amino acids. The CDR3, as DNA: TGTGCCAGCAGTGACATAGCGGGAGGGCCAGATACGCAGTATTTT. Protein product: CASSDIAGGPDTQYF.

This chain joins TRBV4-2 and TRBJ1-2; unclear D gene. Trimming cost V 0 bases and J 1 base, with 9 bases left between them. Per the germline V gene, CDR1 is LGHNA and CDR2 is YNFKEQ. This CDR3 is 15 amino acids long. CDR3 sequence: CASSQDETVNYGYTF. CDR3 sequence (DNA): TGTGCCAGCAGCCAAGATGAAACGGTTAACTATGGCTACACCTTC.

The chain employs TRBV5-4 and TRBJ1-6, with a tentative D call TRBD1 (5 bases). The CDR3 totals 13 residues. Looked up from germline, CDR1 is SGHNT and CDR2 is YYREEE (reference sequence). V gave up 7 bases and J gave up 7 bases, with 12 bases separating them. The CDR3 is CASQGSLNSPLHF. CDR3 sequence (DNA): TGTGCCAGCCAGGGATCGTTGAATTCACCCCTCCACTTT.

The chain links TRBV7-2 to TRBJ2-5; 11 nucleotides align to TRBD2. J was trimmed by 3 bases and V by 8 bases; bases with no gene match: 14. CDR3 size: 17 residues. Germline CDR1 SGHTA, CDR2 FQGNSA. As DNA, the CDR3 is TGTGCCAGCTTCCAGCGGGGCATAGCGGGGGGGAAAGAGACCCAGTACTTC. Its translation: CASFQRGIAGGKETQYF.

This chain links TRBV19 with TRBJ1-2; no clear D. Trimming removed 5 bases from V and 3 bases from J, with 10 bases in between. This CDR3 comprises 13 residues. The germline gives CDR1 LNHDA, CDR2 SQIVND (reference sequence). For the CDR3, the DNA is TGTGCCAGTAGTCCCGACACCTACTATGGCTACACCTTC. Residues: CASSPDTYYGYTF.

The chain has TRBV18 and TRBJ1-5; 9 bases are a match to TRBD1. After removal of 3 bases from V and 7 bases from J, the junction contained 4 bases not matched to a gene. Germline CDR1 reads KGHSH; CDR2 reads LQKENI. The CDR3 is 14 amino acids. The CDR3 nucleotides read TGTGCCAGCTCACCGGGACAGGGCGAACAGCCCCAGCATTTT. Translating it yields CASSPGQGEQPQHF.

A single count supports this clone. The rearrangement links TRBV7-9 to TRBJ2-5; TRBD2 matches 10 bases. CDR1 is SEHNR, CDR2 FQNEAQ, per germline (reference sequence). V lost 1 base, J lost 4 bases, and 3 bases stayed unmatched. The CDR3 consists of 15 residues. CDR3 amino acids: CASSLELAGRETQYF. The CDR3 DNA reads as TGTGCCAGCAGCTTAGAACTAGCGGGGCGAGAGACCCAGTACTTC.

The chain uses TRBV19 and TRBJ1-1; 8 bases line up with TRBD1. This CDR3 region has 15 residues. From germline, CDR1 is LNHDA and CDR2 SQIVND (reference sequence). V shed 5 bases, J shed 2 bases, and the junction held 7 bases outside the gene matches. For the CDR3, the DNA is TGTGCCAGTAGTGCCTTCCCAGGGGGCAACACTGAAGCTTTCTTT. Residues: CASSAFPGGNTEAFF.

V gene TRBV5-1 combines with J gene TRBJ2-5; tentative D call: TRBD1 (6 bases). V lost 4 bases, J lost 0 bases, and 16 bases lay in between. The CDR3 runs to 16 residues. Germline values: CDR1 SGHRS, CDR2 YFSETQ. The CDR3 region has the DNA TGCGCCAGCAGCCCACCCCCTCCAGGGGACCAAGAGACCCAGTACTTC. This gives the protein CASSPPPPGDQETQYF.

This clone was recorded only once. The J gene is TRBJ2-5, the V gene TRBV2; 7 positions match TRBD1. The CDR3 covers 12 residues. The V gene's germline CDR1 is SNHLY and CDR2 FYNNEI. V was clipped by 10 bases and J by 0 bases; unmatched bases: 2. The CDR3, as DNA: TGTGCCACAACAGGGGACCAAGAGACCCAGTACTTC. It specifies CATTGDQETQYF.

CDR3 sequence: CASSLVPGGGSPLHF. The CDR3 DNA follows: TGCGCCAGCAGCTTGGTTCCTGGGGGCGGCTCACCCCTCCACTTT. The gene calls are TRBV5-1 and TRBJ1-6; tentative D call: TRBD1 (6 bases). The CDR3 has 15 amino acids. V dropped 0 bases and J dropped 10 bases, with 14 bases sitting between them. Per germline, CDR1 SGHRS and CDR2 YFSETQ.

V and J are TRBV9 and TRBJ2-1; weak D call: TRBD2 (7 bases). The V gene lost 3 bases and the J gene lost 10 bases, with 29 bases spanning the gap. CDR3 length: 18 residues. The germline V gene encodes CDR1 SGDLS and CDR2 YYNGEE. CDR3 amino acids: CASSATTLPGGRVGEQFF. In DNA, the CDR3 is TGTGCCAGCAGCGCGACGACCCTACCCGGGGGGCGGGTAGGAGAGCAGTTCTTC.

The CDR3 is CASSPGTGQETQYF. The CDR3 region has the DNA TGTGCCAGCAGTCCCGGGACAGGACAAGAGACCCAGTACTTC. The rearrangement links TRBV11-2 to TRBJ2-5, with 8 bases fitting TRBD1. Unmatched junction bases numbered 5, after V lost 6 bases and J lost 2 bases. Germline CDR1 and CDR2: SGHAT and FQNNGV. The length of the CDR3 is 14 residues.

The chain's CDR3 is CASGTSLAGGPNEQFF. Here the CDR3 DNA reads TGCGCCAGCGGGACTTCGCTCGCGGGGGGGCCTAATGAGCAGTTCTTC. The chain joins TRBV10-2 to TRBJ2-1, with 9 positions matching TRBD2. Germline CDR1 is WSHSY and CDR2 is SAAADI. J gave up 7 bases and V 8 bases, and 15 bases lay outside the gene matches. The CDR3 sequence is 16 residues long.

The rearrangement uses TRBV4-1 and TRBJ1-3; TRBD1 is a possible D gene (6 bases). V gave up 4 bases and J gave up 2 bases, with 9 bases separating them. The CDR3 loop spans 14 amino acids. In germline, CDR1 is MGHRA, CDR2 YSYEKL. CDR3 sequence (DNA): TGCGCCAGCAGCCCAGGGGCCGCTGGAAACACCATATATTTT. Its translation: CASSPGAAGNTIYF.

The chain has TRBV4-1 and TRBJ2-7; TRBD2 agrees at 7 bases. The CDR3 contains 16 residues. The germline CDR1 and CDR2 sequences are MGHRA and YSYEKL. The junction had 8 bases not matched to a gene; V was cut back by 3 bases and J by 0 bases. CDR3 bases: TGCGCCAGCAGCCAGCCGTCGGCGGGAGTCTCCTACGAGCAGTACTTC. This sequence encodes CASSQPSAGVSYEQYF.

The chain is built from TRBV10-2 and TRBJ1-4; no definite D call. The CDR3 loop spans 15 amino acids. Trimming left V 0 bases short and J 8 bases short, with 13 bases between. Per the germline V gene, CDR1 is WSHSY and CDR2 is SAAADI. The CDR3 DNA reads TGCGCCAGCAGTGAGTCGGTCCCTGAGGAGGAAAAACTGTTTTTT. The encoded protein is CASSESVPEEEKLFF.

This chain connects TRBV9 to TRBJ1-1; 7 bases map to TRBD1. With V trimmed by 4 bases and J by 2 bases, 5 bases remained unmatched. The CDR3 has 14 residues. Germline V lookup: CDR1 SGDLS, CDR2 YYNGEE. The CDR3 region is CASSLTGSNTEAFF. DNA for the CDR3: TGTGCCAGCAGCTTGACAGGGAGTAACACTGAAGCTTTCTTT. The whole variable domain, remainder taken from reference TRBV9 and TRBJ1-1, is DSGVTQTPKHLITATGQRVTLRCSPRSGDLSVYWYQQSLDQGLQFLIQYYNGEERAKGNILERFSAQQFPDLHSELNLSSLELGDSALYFCASSLTGSNTEAFFGQGTRLTVV.

This chain joins TRBV12-3 or TRBV12-4 and TRBJ1-5, with 8 positions matching TRBD1. V was pared by 5 bases and J by 8 bases, with 5 bases of the junction left unmatched. The length of the CDR3 is 13 residues. In nucleotides, the CDR3 is TGTGCCAGCAGTAGACAGGGGTACGAGCCCCAGCATTTT. This translates into CASSRQGYEPQHF.

This clone has just a few counts. The conserved final phenylalanine or tryptophan is absent from the CDR3, which likely points to a read error. The DNA is left out, because the CDR3 cannot be placed on it with certainty; the CDR3 is given as TCRdb lists it. This chain links TRBV24-1 with TRBJ2-7; the table calls TRBD2, which could not be checked here. Germline values: CDR1 KGHDR, CDR2 SFDVKD. The CDR3 extends over 11 residues, inclusive of both ends. The CDR3 loop is CATSEPLAGFP.

V and J are TRBV19 and TRBJ1-6; D is undetermined. Germline V gives CDR1 LNHDA, CDR2 SQIVND (reference sequence). The CDR3 spans 13 residues. Trimming shortened V by 4 bases and J by 8 bases, and 9 bases separated the two germline ends. CDR3 region: CASSNQEDSPLHF. CDR3 nucleotide sequence: TGTGCCAGTAGTAACCAGGAAGATTCACCCCTCCACTTT.

This chain links TRBV5-6 with TRBJ1-1, with 7 bases identical to TRBD1. This CDR3 region has 13 residues. The germline CDR1 and CDR2 sequences are SGHDT and YYEEEE. The V and J ends lost 5 bases and 9 bases, in that order; junction bases with no gene match: 10. As DNA, the CDR3 is TGTGCCAGCAGGCCCGGGACAGACGTGAAAGCTTTCTTT. This sequence encodes CASRPGTDVKAFF.